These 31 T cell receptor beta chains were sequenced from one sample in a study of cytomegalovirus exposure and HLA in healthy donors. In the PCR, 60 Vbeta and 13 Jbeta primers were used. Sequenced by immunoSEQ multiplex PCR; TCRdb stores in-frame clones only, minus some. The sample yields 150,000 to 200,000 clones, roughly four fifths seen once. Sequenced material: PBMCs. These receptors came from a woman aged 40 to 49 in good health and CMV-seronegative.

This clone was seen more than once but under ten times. For the CDR3, the DNA is TGTGCCAGCAGCCCCGGGACAGGGGAGGTCTATGGCTACACCTTC. Its protein product is CASSPGTGEVYGYTF. The chain couples TRBV11-1 to TRBJ1-2, with TRBD1 matching over 10 bases. The CDR3 extends over 15 amino acids. Germline loops: CDR1 SGHAT, CDR2 FQDESV (reference sequence). J gave up 4 bases and V 5 bases, and 7 bases lay outside the gene matches.

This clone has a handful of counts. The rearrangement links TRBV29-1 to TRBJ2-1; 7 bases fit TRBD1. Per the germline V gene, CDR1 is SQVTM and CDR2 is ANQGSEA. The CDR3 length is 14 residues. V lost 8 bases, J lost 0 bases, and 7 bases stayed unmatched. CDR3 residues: CSLEGGSSYNEQFF. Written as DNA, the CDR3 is TGCAGCCTCGAAGGGGGCTCCTCCTACAATGAGCAGTTCTTC.

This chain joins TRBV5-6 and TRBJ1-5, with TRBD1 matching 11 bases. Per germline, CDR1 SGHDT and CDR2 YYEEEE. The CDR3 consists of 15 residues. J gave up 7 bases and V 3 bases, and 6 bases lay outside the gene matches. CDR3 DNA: TGTGCCAGCAGCTACGGGACAGGGGGTTCCCAGCCCCAGCATTTT. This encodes CASSYGTGGSQPQHF.

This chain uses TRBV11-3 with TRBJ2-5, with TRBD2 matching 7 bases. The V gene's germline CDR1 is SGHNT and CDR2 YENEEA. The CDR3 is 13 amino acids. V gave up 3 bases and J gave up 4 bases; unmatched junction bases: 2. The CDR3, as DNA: TGTGCCAGCAGCTTGGGGACTACAGAGACCCAGTACTTC. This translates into CASSLGTTETQYF.

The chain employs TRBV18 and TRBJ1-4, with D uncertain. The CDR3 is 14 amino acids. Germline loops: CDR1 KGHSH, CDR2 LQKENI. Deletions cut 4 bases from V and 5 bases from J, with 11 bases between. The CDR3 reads CASSLEGVNEKLFF. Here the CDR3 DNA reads TGTGCCAGCTCACTAGAGGGTGTAAATGAAAAACTGTTTTTT.

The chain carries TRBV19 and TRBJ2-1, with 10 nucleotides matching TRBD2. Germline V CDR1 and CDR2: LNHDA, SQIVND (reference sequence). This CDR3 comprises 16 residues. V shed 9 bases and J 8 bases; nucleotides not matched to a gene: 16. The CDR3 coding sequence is TGTGCCAGCCTATGGGACCCTAGCGGGAGATCGGATGAGCAGTTCTTC. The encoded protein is CASLWDPSGRSDEQFF.

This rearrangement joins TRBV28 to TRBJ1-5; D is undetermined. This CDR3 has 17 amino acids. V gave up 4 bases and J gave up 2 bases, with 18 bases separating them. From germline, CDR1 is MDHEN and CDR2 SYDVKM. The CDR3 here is CASSSLSGGGGNQPQHF. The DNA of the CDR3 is TGTGCCAGCAGTTCCCTCTCAGGAGGCGGGGGCAATCAGCCCCAGCATTTT.

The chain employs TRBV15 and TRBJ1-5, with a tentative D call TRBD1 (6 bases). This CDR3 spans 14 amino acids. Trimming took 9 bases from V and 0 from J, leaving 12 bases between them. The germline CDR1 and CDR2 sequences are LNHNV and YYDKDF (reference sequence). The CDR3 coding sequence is TGTGCCACTTCAGGGGTTTATAGCAATCAGCCCCAGCATTTT. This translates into CATSGVYSNQPQHF. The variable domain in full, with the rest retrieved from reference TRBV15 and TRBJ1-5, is DAMVIQNPRYQVTQFGKPVTLSCSQTLNHNVMYWYQQKSSQAPKLLFHYYDKDFNNEADTPDNFQSRRPNTSFCFLDIRSPGLGDTAMYLCATSGVYSNQPQHFGDGTRLSIL.

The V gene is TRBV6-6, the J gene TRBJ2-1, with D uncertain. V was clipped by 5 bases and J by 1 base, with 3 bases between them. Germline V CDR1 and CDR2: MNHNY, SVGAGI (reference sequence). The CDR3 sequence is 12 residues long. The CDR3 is CASSPSYNEQFF. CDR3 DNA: TGTGCCAGCAGTCCATCCTACAATGAGCAGTTCTTC.

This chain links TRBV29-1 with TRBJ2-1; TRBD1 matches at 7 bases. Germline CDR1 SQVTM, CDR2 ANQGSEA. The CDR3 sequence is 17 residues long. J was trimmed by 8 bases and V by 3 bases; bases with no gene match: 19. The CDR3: CSVEKLGQGVYSHEQFF. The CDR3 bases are TGCAGCGTTGAGAAGCTCGGGCAGGGGGTTTATTCCCATGAGCAGTTCTTC.

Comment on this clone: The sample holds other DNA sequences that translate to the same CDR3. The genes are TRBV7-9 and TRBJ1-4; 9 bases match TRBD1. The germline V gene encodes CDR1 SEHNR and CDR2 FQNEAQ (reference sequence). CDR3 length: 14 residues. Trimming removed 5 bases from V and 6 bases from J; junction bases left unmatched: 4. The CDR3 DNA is TGTGCCAGCAGCCCGGGACAGGGAGATGAAAAACTGTTTTTT. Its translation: CASSPGQGDEKLFF.

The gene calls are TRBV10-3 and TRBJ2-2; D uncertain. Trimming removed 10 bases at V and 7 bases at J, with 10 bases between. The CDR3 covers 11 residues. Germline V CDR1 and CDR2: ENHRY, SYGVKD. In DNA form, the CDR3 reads TGTGCCACCAGAGTGAGCGGGGAGCTGTTTTTT. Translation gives CATRVSGELFF.

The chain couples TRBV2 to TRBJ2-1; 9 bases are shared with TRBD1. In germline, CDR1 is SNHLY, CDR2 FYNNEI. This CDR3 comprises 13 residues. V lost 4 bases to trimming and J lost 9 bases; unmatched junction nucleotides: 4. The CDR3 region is CASSGDRGSEQFF. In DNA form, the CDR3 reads TGTGCCAGCAGTGGAGACAGGGGGTCTGAGCAGTTCTTC.

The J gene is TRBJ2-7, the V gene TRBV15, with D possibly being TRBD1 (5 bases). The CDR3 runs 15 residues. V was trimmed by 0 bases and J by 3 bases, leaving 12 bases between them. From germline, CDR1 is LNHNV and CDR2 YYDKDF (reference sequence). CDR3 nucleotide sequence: TGTGCCACCAGCAGAGAAGAGGACACCTTCTACGAGCAGTACTTC. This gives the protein CATSREEDTFYEQYF.

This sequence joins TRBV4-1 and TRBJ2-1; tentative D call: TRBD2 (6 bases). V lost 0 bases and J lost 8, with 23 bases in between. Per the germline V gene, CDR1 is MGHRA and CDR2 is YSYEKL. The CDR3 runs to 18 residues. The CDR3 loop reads CASSQDWTVGEAGDEQFF. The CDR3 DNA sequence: TGCGCCAGCAGCCAAGATTGGACGGTTGGGGAGGCCGGAGATGAGCAGTTCTTC.

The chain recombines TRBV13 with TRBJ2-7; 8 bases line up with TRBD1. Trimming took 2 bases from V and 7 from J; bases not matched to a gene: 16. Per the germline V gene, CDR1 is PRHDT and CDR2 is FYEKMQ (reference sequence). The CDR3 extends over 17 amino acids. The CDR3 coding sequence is TGTGCCAGCAGCTTACACCCCGGACAGGGTGGATCGACGGAGCAGTACTTC. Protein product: CASSLHPGQGGSTEQYF.

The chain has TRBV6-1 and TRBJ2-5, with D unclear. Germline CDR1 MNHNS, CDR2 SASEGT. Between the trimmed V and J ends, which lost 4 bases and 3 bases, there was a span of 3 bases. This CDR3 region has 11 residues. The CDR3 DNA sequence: TGTGCCAGCAGTGCAAAAGAGACCCAGTACTTC. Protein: CASSAKETQYF.

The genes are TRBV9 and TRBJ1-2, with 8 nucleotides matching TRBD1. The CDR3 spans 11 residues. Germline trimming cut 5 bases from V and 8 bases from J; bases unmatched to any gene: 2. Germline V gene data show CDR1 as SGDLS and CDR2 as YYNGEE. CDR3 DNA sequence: TGTGCCAGCAGAGCAGGGGGCGGCTACACCTTC. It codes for CASRAGGGYTF.

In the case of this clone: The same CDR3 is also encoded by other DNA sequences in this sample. In DNA form, the CDR3 reads TGTGCCAGCAGCGTCTCCCCTCGGGTTCAAGAGACCCAGTACTTC. The encoded protein is CASSVSPRVQETQYF. V gene TRBV9 combines with J gene TRBJ2-5, with no clear D. CDR1 is SGDLS, CDR2 YYNGEE, per germline. The CDR3 has 15 amino acids. The V end was cut by 2 bases, the J end by 2 bases, with 13 bases between.

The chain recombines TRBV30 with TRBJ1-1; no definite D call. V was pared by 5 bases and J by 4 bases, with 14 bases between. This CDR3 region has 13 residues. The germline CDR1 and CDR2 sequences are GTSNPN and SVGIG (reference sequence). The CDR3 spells CAWSGGGGTEAFF. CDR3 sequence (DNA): TGTGCCTGGTCAGGAGGAGGAGGCACTGAAGCTTTCTTT.

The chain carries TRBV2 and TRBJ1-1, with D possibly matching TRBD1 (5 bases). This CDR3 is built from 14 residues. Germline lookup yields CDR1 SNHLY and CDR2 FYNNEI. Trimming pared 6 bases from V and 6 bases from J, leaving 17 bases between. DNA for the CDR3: TGTGCCAGCAGAAATACAGGAGCCTTGGCTGAAGCTTTCTTT. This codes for CASRNTGALAEAFF.

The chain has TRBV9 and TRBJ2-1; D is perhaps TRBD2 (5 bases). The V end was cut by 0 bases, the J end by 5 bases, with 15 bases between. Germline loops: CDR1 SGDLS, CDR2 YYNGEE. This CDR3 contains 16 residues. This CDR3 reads CASSVALTSGHNEQFF. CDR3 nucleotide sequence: TGTGCCAGCAGCGTAGCATTAACTAGTGGCCACAATGAGCAGTTCTTC. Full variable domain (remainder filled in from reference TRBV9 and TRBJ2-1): DSGVTQTPKHLITATGQRVTLRCSPRSGDLSVYWYQQSLDQGLQFLIQYYNGEERAKGNILERFSAQQFPDLHSELNLSSLELGDSALYFCASSVALTSGHNEQFFGPGTRLTVL.

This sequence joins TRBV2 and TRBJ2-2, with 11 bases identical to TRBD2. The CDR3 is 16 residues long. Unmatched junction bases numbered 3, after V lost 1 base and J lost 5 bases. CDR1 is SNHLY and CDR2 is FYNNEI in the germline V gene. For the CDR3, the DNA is TGTGCCAGCAGTGAAGGGCTAGCGGGAGGAACCGGGGAGCTGTTTTTT. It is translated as CASSEGLAGGTGELFF.

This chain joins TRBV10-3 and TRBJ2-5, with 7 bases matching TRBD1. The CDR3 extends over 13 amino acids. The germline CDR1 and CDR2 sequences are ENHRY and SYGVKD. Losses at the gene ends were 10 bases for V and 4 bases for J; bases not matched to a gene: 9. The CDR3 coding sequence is TGTGCCACCCAACAGGGGACGAGAGAGACCCAGTACTTC. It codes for CATQQGTRETQYF.

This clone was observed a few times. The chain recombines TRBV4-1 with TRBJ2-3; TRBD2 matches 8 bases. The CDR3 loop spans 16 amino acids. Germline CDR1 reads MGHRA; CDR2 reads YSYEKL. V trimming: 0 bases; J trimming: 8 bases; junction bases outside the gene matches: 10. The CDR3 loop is CASSQDYAGGAGTQYF. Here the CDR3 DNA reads TGCGCCAGCAGCCAAGATTATGCCGGGGGGGCCGGTACGCAGTATTTT.

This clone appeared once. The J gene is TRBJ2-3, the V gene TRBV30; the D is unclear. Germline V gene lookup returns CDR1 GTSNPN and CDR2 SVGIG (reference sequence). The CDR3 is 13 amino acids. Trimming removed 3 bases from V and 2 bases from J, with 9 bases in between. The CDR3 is CAWSKENTDTQYF. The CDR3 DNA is TGTGCCTGGAGCAAGGAGAACACAGATACGCAGTATTTT.

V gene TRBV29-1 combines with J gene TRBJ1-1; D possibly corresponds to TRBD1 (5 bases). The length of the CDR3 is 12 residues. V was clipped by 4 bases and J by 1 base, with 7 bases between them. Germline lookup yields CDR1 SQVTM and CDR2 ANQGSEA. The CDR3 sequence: CSVVDRNTEAFF. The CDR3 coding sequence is TGCAGCGTTGTAGACAGGAACACTGAAGCTTTCTTT.

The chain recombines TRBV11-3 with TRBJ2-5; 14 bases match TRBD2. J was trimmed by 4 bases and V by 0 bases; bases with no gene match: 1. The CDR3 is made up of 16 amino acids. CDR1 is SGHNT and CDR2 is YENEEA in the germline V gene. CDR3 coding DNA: TGTGCCAGCAGCTTAGAAGGACTAGCGGGAGGAGAGACCCAGTACTTC. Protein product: CASSLEGLAGGETQYF. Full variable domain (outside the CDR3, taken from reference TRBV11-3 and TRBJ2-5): EAGVVQSPRYKIIEKKQPVAFWCNPISGHNTLYWYLQNLGQGPELLIRYENEEAVDDSQLPKDRFSAERLKGVDSTLKIQPAELGDSAVYLCASSLEGLAGGETQYFGPGTRLLVL.

CDR3 in amino acids: CASTLAGTREDTQYF. The CDR3 DNA is TGCGCCAGCACGTTAGCGGGAACCAGGGAAGATACGCAGTATTTT. The chain joins TRBV5-1 to TRBJ2-3; 8 bases fit TRBD2. The germline gives CDR1 SGHRS, CDR2 YFSETQ. The CDR3 contains 15 residues. The V and J ends lost 6 bases and 5 bases, in that order; junction bases with no gene match: 11.

CDR3 sequence (DNA): TGCGCCAGCAGCTCCAGGGGCCCCCAAGAAAAACTGTTTTTT. Its protein is CASSSRGPQEKLFF. The chain uses TRBV5-1 and TRBJ1-4, with a tentative D call TRBD1 (6 bases). The CDR3 consists of 14 residues. CDR1 and CDR2 from the germline V gene are SGHRS and YFSETQ. V shed 3 bases and J shed 8 bases, with 14 bases lying between them.

DNA of the CDR3: TGTGCCAGCAGCTTGGGTGAGGTTGCCAAAAACATTCAGTACTTC. Translation gives CASSLGEVAKNIQYF. The rearrangement joins TRBV5-5 to TRBJ2-4; D gene ambiguous. Germline loops: CDR1 SGHKS, CDR2 YYEKEE (reference sequence). The CDR3 extends over 15 amino acids. V was pared by 0 bases and J by 1 base, with 8 bases between.